This is a list of T cell receptor beta chains from one sample in a study of patients and donors after allogeneic stem cell transplantation. TCRdb ran MiXCR on the RT-PCR reads and lists one entry per CDR3 protein. Of over 350,000 distinct CDR3 sequences listed, around 15% are singletons. Input material: blood, either unsorted or a sorted T cell fraction (not recorded which). Receptor source: a human donor who was either an allogeneic HSCT recipient or a stem cell or donor lymphocyte infusion donor (not recorded which). It is not recorded whose cells these are; they may come from a transplant donor. Each CDR3 is given with its conserved first and last residue. Fields, in order: J gene, clone size, V gene, D gene, CDR3 protein, CDR3 DNA. D genes are given only for firm matches. Clone size, where shown, is once, few, many, or a class for clones that have expanded.

>TRBJ2-7|few|TRBV5-1|.
CASSYDRYEQYF
TGCGCCAGCAGCTACGACAGGTACGAGCAGTACTTC
>TRBJ1-2|.|TRBV6-1|TRBD1
CASRRDRLLYGYTF
TGTGCCAGCAGAAGGGACAGACTGTTATATGGCTACACCTTC
>TRBJ2-5|.|TRBV29-1|.
CSAPRADQETQYF
TGCAGCGCACCCCGGGCGGACCAAGAGACCCAGTACTTC
>TRBJ1-4|few|TRBV12-3/TRBV12-4|.
CASSFSRPRNEKLFF
TGTGCCAGCAGTTTCTCCAGACCCAGGAATGAAAAACTGTTTTTT
>TRBJ2-7|.|TRBV20-1|.
CSARELGGTPGEQYF
TGCAGTGCTAGAGAGCTAGGGGGAACACCCGGCGAGCAGTACTTC
>TRBJ2-1|few|TRBV2|.
CASSEEPHPGAYNEQFF
TGTGCCAGCAGTGAAGAACCCCACCCGGGGGCCTACAATGAGCAGTTCTTC
>TRBJ2-3|few|TRBV20-1|TRBD2
CSAIRGTSVFQYF
TGCAGTGCCATCCGTGGGACTAGTGTTTTTCAGTATTTT
>TRBJ2-7|.|TRBV7-2|.
CASSLVGQPQYF
TGTGCCAGCAGCTTAGTTGGCCAGCCGCAGTACTTC
>TRBJ2-6|few|TRBV19|.
CASSILRGSGANVLTF
TGTGCCAGTAGTATCTTAAGGGGCTCTGGGGCCAACGTCCTGACTTTC
>TRBJ2-1|few|TRBV12-3/TRBV12-4|TRBD2
CASSARLAAYNEQFF
TGTGCCAGCAGCGCTAGACTAGCGGCCTACAATGAGCAGTTCTTC
>TRBJ1-5|.|TRBV20-1|.
CSAGGGSNQPQHF
TGCAGTGCCGGAGGGGGAAGCAATCAGCCCCAGCATTTT
>TRBJ2-1|many|TRBV12-3/TRBV12-4|.
CASRLSYEQFF
TGTGCCAGCAGACTTAGCTATGAGCAGTTCTTC
>TRBJ2-1|.|TRBV3-1|.
CASSHLGTEQFF
TGTGCCAGCAGCCATTTAGGAACTGAGCAGTTCTTC
>TRBJ2-3|few|TRBV12-3/TRBV12-4|.
CASSVTLRADTQYF
TGTGCCAGCTCGGTGACCTTGAGAGCGGATACGCAGTATTTT
>TRBJ2-3|many|TRBV29-1|.
CSVERASKRTDTQYF
TGCAGCGTTGAGAGGGCTTCCAAGCGCACAGATACGCAGTATTTT
>TRBJ1-1|.|TRBV9|.
CASSVVPAQRNTEAFF
TGTGCCAGCAGCGTAGTCCCGGCACAGAGGAACACTGAAGCTTTCTTT
>TRBJ2-7|.|TRBV20-1|.
CSARDPSTISYEQYF
TGCAGTGCTAGAGATCCCTCCACTATCTCCTACGAGCAGTACTTC
>TRBJ2-7|few|TRBV12-3/TRBV12-4|TRBD1
CASSPGQGESEQYF
TGTGCCAGCAGTCCGGGACAGGGAGAGTCCGAGCAGTACTTC
>TRBJ2-2|few|TRBV3-1|.
CASSLGPSSGELFF
TGTGCCAGCAGCCTGGGACCCTCCTCCGGGGAGCTGTTTTTT
>TRBJ2-3|few|TRBV5-5|.
CASSLETLSTDTQYF
TGTGCCAGCAGCTTGGAGACCCTAAGCACAGATACGCAGTATTTT
>TRBJ2-5|.|TRBV11-2|.
CASRRLGGTQYF
TGTGCCAGCAGGCGACTGGGTGGGACCCAGTACTTC
>TRBJ2-5|few|TRBV3-1|.
CASSRSTGAPQETQYF
TGTGCCAGCAGCCGATCAACGGGGGCTCCCCAAGAGACCCAGTACTTC
>TRBJ2-2|.|TRBV6-1|.
CASSRTEVSNTGELFF
TGTGCCAGCAGCCGCACGGAAGTGTCGAACACCGGGGAGCTGTTTTTT
>TRBJ2-7|.|TRBV27|.
CASSLYNAESYEQYF
TGTGCCAGCAGTTTATATAACGCGGAATCCTACGAGCAGTACTTC
>TRBJ2-1|few|TRBV4-3|TRBD2
CASSQPTGSGGYNEQFF
TGCGCCAGCAGCCAGCCCACGGGGAGCGGGGGGTACAATGAGCAGTTCTTC
>TRBJ1-3|.|TRBV7-9|.
CASSDARVEAGNTIYF
TGTGCCAGCAGCGACGCAAGGGTAGAGGCGGGCAACACCATATATTTT
>TRBJ2-2|.|TRBV29-1|.
CSVEDVPANTGELFF
TGCAGCGTTGAAGATGTCCCAGCGAACACCGGGGAGCTGTTTTTT